Following are 19 T cell receptor beta chains from one sample sequenced in a study of T cells after yellow fever vaccination. One entry per CDR3 protein results from TCRdb running MiXCR on the 5' RACE reads. The sample contains about 350,000 distinct CDR3 sequences, roughly 7.5% of which appear only once. Sample: PBMCs, taken approximately 47 days after the first yellow fever vaccination. The origin of the receptors is a young man who received the YFV17D yellow fever vaccine.

The J gene is TRBJ2-7, the V gene TRBV5-1; D may correspond to TRBD1 or TRBD2 (5 bases each). Trimming cost V 2 bases and J 5 bases, with 11 bases left between them. This CDR3 is built from 13 residues. Per germline, CDR1 SGHRS and CDR2 YFSETQ. The CDR3, as DNA: TGCGCCAGCAGCTTTCTGGGGACGGACGAGCAGTACTTC. This gives the protein CASSFLGTDEQYF.

A few counts support this clonotype. V and J are TRBV7-2 and TRBJ1-6; 7 nucleotides agree with TRBD1. Unmatched junction bases numbered 9, after V lost 3 bases and J lost 10 bases. Germline V CDR1 and CDR2: SGHTA, FQGNSA. The CDR3 consists of 15 residues. Here the CDR3 reads CASSFRQGHWSPLHF. The CDR3 DNA sequence: TGTGCCAGCAGCTTTCGACAGGGACACTGGTCACCCCTCCACTTT.

V is TRBV7-8 and J is TRBJ2-7; 12 bases map to TRBD1. V lost 4 bases and J lost 7; bases outside the gene matches: 2. CDR1 SGHVS and CDR2 FQNEAQ come from the germline V gene. This CDR3 comprises 13 residues. CDR3: CASSWDRGREQYV. In DNA form, the CDR3 reads TGTGCCAGCAGCTGGGACAGGGGGCGAGAGCAGTACGTC.

In its sample, this clonotype was seen many times. V usage is TRBV20-1 and J usage is TRBJ2-5; no clear D gene. The CDR3 loop spans 15 amino acids. The V end lost 1 base, the J end lost 5 bases, and 17 bases lay between the germline ends. Germline loops: CDR1 DFQATT, CDR2 SNEGSKA (reference sequence). CDR3 nucleotides: TGCAGTGCTAGAGCTGTGGTTGAACAGTTGGAGACCCAGTACTTC. Protein sequence: CSARAVVEQLETQYF.

At least ten counts were recorded for this clonotype. The V call is TRBV25-1, the J call TRBJ2-2, with 7 nucleotides matching TRBD1. The CDR3 runs to 13 residues. From germline, CDR1 is MGHDK and CDR2 SYGVNS. V was clipped by 2 bases and J by 6 bases; unmatched bases: 0. CDR3 loop: CASSEQGAGELFF. The DNA of the CDR3 is TGTGCCAGCAGTGAACAGGGGGCCGGGGAGCTGTTTTTT.

V and J are TRBV4-1 and TRBJ1-2, with D maybe TRBD1 (5 bases). The V end lost 4 bases, the J end lost 0 bases, and 15 bases lay between the germline ends. Per the germline V gene, CDR1 is MGHRA and CDR2 is YSYEKL. The CDR3 consists of 16 residues. The CDR3 bases are TGCGCCAGCAGCCTCGGGGTGGGCAGGGCTAACTATGGCTACACCTTC. Amino acid sequence: CASSLGVGRANYGYTF.

The chain employs TRBV7-2 and TRBJ2-1; D might be TRBD2 (6 bases). V gave up 5 bases and J gave up 7 bases, with 18 bases separating them. CDR1 SGHTA and CDR2 FQGNSA come from the germline V gene. This CDR3 region has 15 residues. The CDR3 is CASSRGSPDGNEQFF. The DNA for the CDR3 is TGTGCCAGCAGCCGGGGGTCCCCCGACGGGAATGAGCAGTTCTTC.

The V and J genes are TRBV10-3 and TRBJ2-3; 9 bases are shared with TRBD1. Germline values: CDR1 ENHRY, CDR2 SYGVKD. CDR3 length: 16 residues. V shed 1 base, J shed 5 bases, and the junction held 7 bases outside the gene matches. CDR3 residues: CAISEFGTGLQDTQYF. DNA for the CDR3: TGTGCCATCAGTGAGTTTGGGACAGGGTTGCAAGATACGCAGTATTTT.

This clonotype was counted only a few times. This chain uses TRBV6-2 or TRBV6-3 with TRBJ2-1; 10 nucleotides line up with TRBD2. From germline, CDR1 is MNHEY and CDR2 SVGEGT. V was clipped by 8 bases and J by 4 bases; unmatched bases: 5. CDR3 size: 14 residues. The CDR3 nucleotides are TGTGCCAGCGTTACTAGCGGGGTTTACAATGAGCAGTTCTTC. It encodes CASVTSGVYNEQFF.

V is TRBV19 and J is TRBJ2-4, with TRBD1 as a possible D gene (7 bases). This CDR3 contains 15 residues. The ends were cut back, 1 base at V and 7 bases at J, with 14 bases in the middle. Germline V gene lookup returns CDR1 LNHDA and CDR2 SQIVND (reference sequence). The CDR3 protein is CASSIGGGGANIQYF. The CDR3 nucleotides read TGTGCCAGTAGTATAGGCGGAGGGGGCGCGAACATTCAGTACTTC.

This clonotype appeared a few times. The CDR3 DNA reads TGTGCCAGCAGTACTCAGGGATCCGGGGAGCTGTTTTTT. It specifies CASSTQGSGELFF. The chain carries TRBV6-2 or TRBV6-3 and TRBJ2-2; perhaps TRBD1 as D (5 bases). The V and J ends lost 5 bases and 6 bases respectively, with 10 bases between them. The CDR3 consists of 13 residues. The germline V gene encodes CDR1 MNHEY and CDR2 SVGEGT.

This clonotype was counted only a few times. The V gene is TRBV7-9, the J gene TRBJ2-7; 10 bases are shared with TRBD1. This CDR3 is 15 amino acids long. Germline loops: CDR1 SEHNR, CDR2 FQNEAQ (reference sequence). V gave up 5 bases and J gave up 7 bases; unmatched junction bases: 11. The CDR3: CASSPTGGPRREQYV. DNA of the CDR3: TGTGCCAGCAGCCCGACAGGGGGCCCTCGTCGTGAGCAGTACGTC.

The chain employs TRBV30 and TRBJ1-2; possible D gene TRBD1, 5 bases. V was trimmed by 4 bases and J by 6 bases, leaving 15 bases between them. This CDR3 has 13 amino acids. Looked up from germline, CDR1 is GTSNPN and CDR2 is SVGIG (reference sequence). CDR3 loop: CAWKSAGRNGYTF. The CDR3 DNA follows: TGTGCCTGGAAGTCTGCAGGGCGGAATGGCTACACCTTC.

This clonotype has ten or more counts. This rearrangement joins TRBV18 to TRBJ1-1; TRBD1 agrees at 9 bases. Germline-derived CDR1 and CDR2 are KGHSH and LQKENI. The CDR3 is 14 residues long. Trimming removed 3 bases from V and 5 bases from J; junction bases left unmatched: 4. The CDR3 region is CASSPLTGGTEAFF. The CDR3 DNA is TGTGCCAGCTCACCTTTGACAGGGGGAACTGAAGCTTTCTTT.

This clonotype occurred a few times. The chain employs TRBV3-1 and TRBJ2-2, with TRBD2 as a possible D gene (6 bases). This CDR3 is built from 13 residues. V shed 2 bases and J shed 8 bases, with 9 bases lying between them. In germline, CDR1 is LGHDT, CDR2 YNNKEL (reference sequence). The CDR3 DNA reads as TGTGCCAGCAGCCAACTGGGAGGTGGGGAGCTGTTTTTT. It translates to CASSQLGGGELFF.

This clonotype was detected many times. In DNA, the CDR3 is TGTGCCAGCAAACCTATGGGGTGGGGCTTTAACATTCAGTACTTC. Translation: CASKPMGWGFNIQYF. The V gene is TRBV7-2, the J gene TRBJ2-4; tentative D call: TRBD1 (5 bases). This CDR3 region has 15 residues. Germline V lookup: CDR1 SGHTA, CDR2 FQGNSA. Trimming pared 7 bases from V and 7 bases from J, leaving 20 bases between.

This clonotype was observed a handful of times. V usage is TRBV20-1 and J usage is TRBJ2-6; 9 nucleotides line up with TRBD2. The CDR3 is made up of 16 amino acids. Trimming at V came to 0 bases and at J to 0 bases, leaving 0 bases not matched to a gene. Germline lookup yields CDR1 DFQATT and CDR2 SNEGSKA (reference sequence). CDR3 DNA sequence: TGCAGTGCTAGAGAGCGGGGGGGCTCTGGGGCCAACGTCCTGACTTTC. Its protein is CSARERGGSGANVLTF.

This clonotype was seen only a few times. The chain uses TRBV5-5 and TRBJ2-3; possible D gene TRBD2, 6 bases. The germline gives CDR1 SGHKS, CDR2 YYEKEE (reference sequence). This CDR3 is built from 16 residues. The V end was cut by 2 bases, the J end by 1 base, with 14 bases between. CDR3 residues: CASSLAGTRGTDTQYF. The CDR3 DNA reads as TGTGCCAGCAGCTTAGCCGGGACTCGAGGCACAGATACGCAGTATTTT. Together with reference TRBV5-5 and TRBJ2-3, the CDR3 gives the full variable domain: DAGVTQSPTHLIKTRGQQVTLRCSPISGHKSVSWYQQVLGQGPQFIFQYYEKEERGRGNFPDRFSARQFPNYSSELNVNALLLGDSALYLCASSLAGTRGTDTQYFGPGTRLTVL.

The chain combines TRBV7-2 with TRBJ2-7, with 7 bases fitting TRBD2. The J segment lost 7 bases and the V segment lost 0 bases, leaving 9 bases of the junction unmatched. Germline V gives CDR1 SGHTA, CDR2 FQGNSA. The CDR3 spans 15 residues. This chain's CDR3 is CASSLAGGGSREQYF. The CDR3 DNA reads as TGTGCCAGCAGCTTAGCGGGCGGGGGTAGTAGAGAGCAGTACTTC. The whole variable domain, remainder taken from reference TRBV7-2 and TRBJ2-7, is GAGVSQSPSNKVTEKGKDVELRCDPISGHTALYWYRQSLGQGLEFLIYFQGNSAPDKSGLPSDRFSAERTGGSVSTLTIQRTQQEDSAVYLCASSLAGGGSREQYFGPGTRLTVT.